The clone carrying this TCR beta chain was counted ten times or more. The entry originates in a study of HIV-infected patients and healthy controls. About 550 ng RNA was reverse transcribed with alpha and beta constant-region primers. Each of the alpha and beta chains got its own library through chain-specific third strand synthesis with indices. TCRdb analysed the 5' RACE reads with MiXCR anew, one entry per CDR3 protein. The sample yields 18,000 or so distinct CDR3 sequences, 7.5% to 10% seen once. Follow-up blood was drawn about 14 weeks, roughly three months, after antiretroviral therapy began. The repertoire came from unfractionated whole blood and reflected all unsorted peripheral T cells. The germline V gene has CDR1 SGHVS and CDR2 FQNEAQ. V lost 5 bases to trimming and J lost 5 bases; unmatched junction nucleotides: 10. The CDR3 totals 15 residues.

The sequence came from an adult with HIV infection. The rearrangement links TRBV7-8 to TRBJ2-5; TRBD1 aligns across 8 bases. The source material was blood, sampled during antiretroviral therapy. Here the CDR3 DNA reads TGTGCCAGCAGCCCTCGTCGACAGGGGAGGGAGACCCAGTACTTC. Its protein product is CASSPRRQGRETQYF.